This record covers a single T cell receptor (beta chain). This entry comes from a study of blood T cell repertoires in COVID-19. Study background: Donors in the United States, Italy and Spain gave samples during acute or convalescent COVID-19. The cDNA or gDNA used as material had been derived from T cells, B-cell-depleted T cells, or PBMCs.

Authors' processing steps: Nucleated cell counts were estimated from reference gene primer amplification. Produced via immunoSEQ multiplex PCR; TCRdb's table is partial and in-frame only. V and J calls and clone size are as listed in that table; D and trimming were resolved from the DNA. The data show about 300,000 clones, just under 90% seen once. V lost 5 bases to trimming and J lost 7 bases; unmatched junction nucleotides: 2. Germline V lookup: CDR1 SEHNR, CDR2 FQNEAQ (reference sequence). The CDR3 spans 14 residues. Sequencing used PBMCs or T cells enriched from blood (not recorded which). The TCR comes from a woman between 45 and 60 years old who had been exposed to COVID-19. V gene TRBV7-9 combines with J gene TRBJ1-6; TRBD1 matches at 10 bases. DNA of the CDR3: TGTGCCAGCAGCACGACAGGGGGCAATTCACCCCTCCACTTT. Amino acids: CASSTTGGNSPLHF.